The 28 T cell receptor beta chains below were found in one sample sequenced in a study of blood T cell repertoires in COVID-19. Only in-frame clones appear in the TCRdb table, and some are missing; sequencing was by immunoSEQ multiplex PCR. The sample has tens of thousands of clones; roughly nine tenths are singletons. Sequenced material: peripheral blood. The origin of the receptors is a man in his fifties or sixties with active COVID-19.

The rearrangement uses TRBV2 and TRBJ2-1, with 8 bases aligning to TRBD2. V shed 4 bases, J shed 3 bases, and the junction held 8 bases outside the gene matches. Looked up from germline, CDR1 is SNHLY and CDR2 is FYNNEI. The CDR3 totals 16 residues. The CDR3 region is CASSGASGSNYNEQFF. The CDR3 coding sequence is TGTGCCAGCAGTGGCGCAAGCGGGAGCAACTACAATGAGCAGTTCTTC.

V and J are TRBV5-1 and TRBJ2-1, with D possibly matching TRBD1 (6 bases). The V gene's germline CDR1 is SGHRS and CDR2 YFSETQ. This CDR3 region has 13 residues. The V end was cut by 4 bases, the J end by 6 bases, with 11 bases between. The CDR3 region is CASSNGQSNEQFF. The CDR3 DNA reads TGCGCCAGCAGCAACGGACAGAGCAATGAGCAGTTCTTC.

J is TRBJ2-7 and V is TRBV6-2 or TRBV6-3, with TRBD1 matching over 8 bases. CDR1 MNHEY and CDR2 SVGEGT come from the germline V gene. Losses at the gene ends were 2 bases for V and 1 base for J; bases not matched to a gene: 7. CDR3 size: 16 residues. For the CDR3, the DNA is TGTGCCAGCAGTTACCCAGCTTGGACAGGGTCCTACGAGCAGTACTTC. This codes for CASSYPAWTGSYEQYF.

J is TRBJ2-5 and V is TRBV3-1 (or the pseudogene TRBV3-2), with D possibly being TRBD2 (6 bases). V was shortened by 0 bases and J by 5 bases, with 10 bases between the two germline ends. This CDR3 contains 14 residues. The germline CDR1 and CDR2 sequences are LGHDT and YNNKEL (reference sequence). CDR3: CASSQDFGGETQYF. CDR3 DNA sequence: TGTGCCAGCAGCCAAGATTTCGGAGGGGAGACCCAGTACTTC.

The chain joins TRBV28 to TRBJ1-1; possibly TRBD1 for D (6 bases). Trimming left V 3 bases short and J 1 base short, with 15 bases between. The CDR3 extends over 16 amino acids. Germline-derived CDR1 and CDR2 are MDHEN and SYDVKM. CDR3 nucleotides: TGTGCCAGCAGTTTCCTAACAGGGAGCACGAACACTGAAGCTTTCTTT. It is translated as CASSFLTGSTNTEAFF.

This chain joins TRBV2 and TRBJ1-4, with D uncertain. The CDR3 consists of 15 residues. The germline CDR1 and CDR2 sequences are SNHLY and FYNNEI. Trimming took off 6 bases at V and 8 bases at J, with 19 bases between the two ends. DNA for the CDR3: TGTGCCAGCAGGCCCCTGTCCGGGAAAAGGGAAAAACTGTTTTTT. Translating it yields CASRPLSGKREKLFF.

The genes are TRBV7-2 and TRBJ2-1; 7 positions match TRBD2. This CDR3 comprises 14 residues. The V gene end was trimmed by 1 base and the J gene end by 8 bases; junction bases not matched to a gene: 5. Per the germline V gene, CDR1 is SGHTA and CDR2 is FQGNSA. The CDR3 protein is CASSLGGGRDEQFF. For the CDR3, the DNA is TGTGCCAGCAGCTTAGGAGGCGGGAGAGATGAGCAGTTCTTC.

The chain uses TRBV5-8 and TRBJ1-2; perhaps TRBD1 as D (5 bases). The V and J ends lost 6 bases and 4 bases respectively, with 13 bases between them. The CDR3 has 13 amino acids. CDR1 is SGHTS and CDR2 is YDEGEE in the germline V gene. Here the CDR3 reads CASTHDTGYGYTF. CDR3 nucleotides: TGTGCCAGCACCCATGACACAGGCTATGGCTACACCTTC. The full variable domain, completed using reference TRBV5-8 and TRBJ1-2, is EAGVTQSPTHLIKTRGQQATLRCSPISGHTSVYWYQQALGLGLQFLLWYDEGEERNRGNFPPRFSGRQFPNYSSELNVNALELEDSALYLCASTHDTGYGYTFGSGTRLTVV.

The rearrangement joins TRBV24-1 to TRBJ2-3; TRBD2 matches 9 bases. The CDR3 runs 16 residues. Germline CDR1 reads KGHDR; CDR2 reads SFDVKD. V shed 3 bases, J shed 2 bases, and the junction held 5 bases outside the gene matches. CDR3 sequence (DNA): TGTGCCACCAGTGATCCTTTAGCGGGAGCCACAGATACGCAGTATTTT. Its translation is CATSDPLAGATDTQYF.

The chain links TRBV7-2 to TRBJ2-7; D is perhaps TRBD1 (5 bases). The ends were cut back, 4 bases at V and 3 bases at J, with 16 bases in the middle. This CDR3 spans 15 amino acids. Germline V gives CDR1 SGHTA, CDR2 FQGNSA. The CDR3 region has the DNA TGTGCCAGCAGCTCGAGTGTAAGACAGCTCTACGAGCAGTACTTC. Translation: CASSSSVRQLYEQYF.

This chain links TRBV19 with TRBJ2-1; D is possibly TRBD2 (5 bases). V was clipped by 5 bases and J by 6 bases, with 14 bases between them. The CDR3 sequence is 14 residues long. Per the germline V gene, CDR1 is LNHDA and CDR2 is SQIVND (reference sequence). CDR3 sequence: CASSLRGNFNEQFF. The CDR3 nucleotides read TGTGCCAGTAGTCTCCGAGGGAACTTCAATGAGCAGTTCTTC.

The rearrangement uses TRBV28 and TRBJ2-7, with a tentative D call TRBD2 (5 bases). The CDR3 length is 17 residues. V lost 7 bases and J lost 0, with 22 bases in between. The germline gives CDR1 MDHEN, CDR2 SYDVKM. For the CDR3, the DNA is TGTGCCAGCACCTCGTCCCGGGAAGACTTAAGCTCCTACGAGCAGTACTTC. Its translation: CASTSSREDLSSYEQYF.

The CDR3 DNA follows: TGTGCCAGCAGCTTCGGGCGGGATCTTGAAGCTTTCTTT. Encoded protein: CASSFGRDLEAFF. The J gene is TRBJ1-1, the V gene TRBV7-2, with D unresolved. Germline CDR1 reads SGHTA; CDR2 reads FQGNSA. The germline V and J ends were trimmed by 3 bases and 7 bases, with 12 bases remaining between them. The length of the CDR3 is 13 residues. Complete variable domain (other parts from reference TRBV7-2 and TRBJ1-1): GAGVSQSPSNKVTEKGKDVELRCDPISGHTALYWYRQSLGQGLEFLIYFQGNSAPDKSGLPSDRFSAERTGGSVSTLTIQRTQQEDSAVYLCASSFGRDLEAFFGQGTRLTVV.

This clone was found once. The rearrangement links TRBV19 to TRBJ2-1; 7 positions match TRBD2. Germline V gives CDR1 LNHDA, CDR2 SQIVND (reference sequence). V trimming: 3 bases; J trimming: 9 bases; junction bases outside the gene matches: 5. This CDR3 comprises 13 residues. The chain's CDR3 is CASSIGLVGEQFF. CDR3 DNA sequence: TGTGCCAGTAGTATCGGACTAGTGGGTGAGCAGTTCTTC.

The chain has TRBV15 and TRBJ2-2, with 7 nucleotides matching TRBD1. Trimming removed 0 bases from V and 5 bases from J; junction bases left unmatched: 21. Germline V gives CDR1 LNHNV, CDR2 YYDKDF (reference sequence). The CDR3 totals 21 residues. The CDR3 region is CATSRERATSGRGRGTGELFF. DNA of the CDR3: TGTGCCACCAGCAGAGAAAGGGCGACCTCGGGAAGGGGGCGAGGGACCGGGGAGCTGTTTTTT.

The chain uses TRBV10-3 and TRBJ2-3; 8 bases agree with TRBD2. Germline trimming cut 2 bases from V and 3 bases from J; bases unmatched to any gene: 4. Germline lookup yields CDR1 ENHRY and CDR2 SYGVKD. This CDR3 is built from 15 residues. CDR3 sequence: CAISEGSGSTDTQYF. DNA of the CDR3: TGTGCCATCAGTGAGGGGAGCGGGAGTACAGATACGCAGTATTTT.

This clone came up a few times. V usage is TRBV6-1 and J usage is TRBJ1-4; 7 nucleotides agree with TRBD1. Germline V lookup: CDR1 MNHNS, CDR2 SASEGT. With V trimmed by 2 bases and J by 16 bases, 16 bases remained unmatched. The CDR3 consists of 15 residues. CDR3 sequence: CASSERRRTGARRFF. CDR3 bases: TGTGCCAGCAGTGAACGGCGACGAACAGGGGCCCGTAGGTTTTTT.

The rearrangement joins TRBV6-6 to TRBJ1-5; possibly TRBD1 for D (5 bases). From germline, CDR1 is MNHNY and CDR2 SVGAGI (reference sequence). This CDR3 has 14 residues. With 4 bases removed from V and 1 base from J, the gap between germline ends came to 8 bases. CDR3 coding DNA: TGTGCCAGCAGTTCGGGGGGAAGCAATCAGCCCCAGCATTTT. Its translation is CASSSGGSNQPQHF.

The rearrangement uses TRBV9 and TRBJ2-5, with a tentative D call TRBD2 (6 bases). V dropped 0 bases and J dropped 3 bases, with 6 bases sitting between them. The CDR3 has 13 residues. Germline V gives CDR1 SGDLS, CDR2 YYNGEE. The CDR3 DNA sequence: TGTGCCAGCAGCGTAGGACTAGAAGAGACCCAGTACTTC. Amino acids: CASSVGLEETQYF.

V is TRBV9 and J is TRBJ2-7; 15 bases fit TRBD2. In germline, CDR1 is SGDLS, CDR2 YYNGEE. Unmatched junction bases numbered 11, after V lost 4 bases and J lost 3 bases. The CDR3 runs 18 residues. The CDR3 bases are TGTGCCAGCAGCCTCCGGACTAGCGGGAGGGCCCTCGGCTACGAGCAGTACTTC. Its translation is CASSLRTSGRALGYEQYF.

The rearrangement joins TRBV6-4 to TRBJ2-1; D remains unclear. The germline CDR1 and CDR2 sequences are MRHNA and SNTAGT. Between the trimmed V and J ends, which lost 7 bases and 5 bases, there was a span of 15 bases. The CDR3 totals 14 residues. In DNA, the CDR3 is TGTGCCAGCACCCCGAGCTCCGAAGACAATGAGCAGTTCTTC. Translating it yields CASTPSSEDNEQFF.

The chain couples TRBV28 to TRBJ1-3; D is ambiguous. Trimming cost V 6 bases and J 9 bases, with 15 bases left between them. Germline CDR1 is MDHEN and CDR2 is SYDVKM. The CDR3 covers 13 residues. The CDR3 nucleotides are TGTGCCAGCAGCAATACCCCCGGGAGCACCATATATTTT. It codes for CASSNTPGSTIYF. The entire variable domain, with the rest obtained from reference TRBV28 and TRBJ1-3, is as follows: DVKVTQSSRYLVKRTGEKVFLECVQDMDHENMFWYRQDPGLGLRLIYFSYDVKMKEKGDIPEGYSVSREKKERFSLILESASTNQTSMYLCASSNTPGSTIYFGEGSWLTVV.

This sequence joins TRBV7-9 and TRBJ2-7, with 7 bases lining up with TRBD1. CDR3 size: 13 residues. V lost 5 bases and J lost 3; bases outside the gene matches: 4. CDR1 is SEHNR, CDR2 FQNEAQ, per germline (reference sequence). CDR3 region: CASSRGQVYEQYF. The CDR3 region has the DNA TGTGCCAGCAGCCGAGGACAGGTCTACGAGCAGTACTTC.

The chain recombines TRBV28 with TRBJ2-7; no clear D gene. V shed 1 base and J shed 6 bases, with 16 bases lying between them. CDR1 MDHEN and CDR2 SYDVKM come from the germline V gene. CDR3 length: 15 residues. The CDR3, as DNA: TGTGCCAGCAGTTTATCCGGTTTCCGCGAAGCCGAGCAGTACTTC. It codes for CASSLSGFREAEQYF.

V gene TRBV24-1 combines with J gene TRBJ1-4; D gene unclear. In germline, CDR1 is KGHDR, CDR2 SFDVKD. This CDR3 is 14 amino acids long. Deletions cut 3 bases from V and 6 bases from J, with 10 bases between. The CDR3, as DNA: TGTGCCACCAGTGATGGGCAGCCTCATGAAAAACTGTTTTTT. It specifies CATSDGQPHEKLFF.

The chain combines TRBV6-5 with TRBJ2-7; 7 nucleotides align to TRBD1. The CDR3 is 13 amino acids. CDR1 and CDR2 from the germline V gene are MNHEY and SVGAGI. Germline trimming cut 2 bases from V and 6 bases from J; bases unmatched to any gene: 4. The CDR3 DNA is TGTGCCAGCAGTTACCGGACAGGAGGCGAGCAGTACTTC. Protein product: CASSYRTGGEQYF.

This clone showed up just once. The chain combines TRBV5-6 with TRBJ2-2; 9 positions agree with TRBD2. Trimming at V came to 2 bases and at J to 4 bases, leaving 9 bases not matched to a gene. The CDR3 is made up of 17 amino acids. Germline V gives CDR1 SGHDT, CDR2 YYEEEE. The DNA for the CDR3 is TGTGCCAGCAGCTTTTTTCTAGCGGGACTGAGCACCGGGGAGCTGTTTTTT. Translating it yields CASSFFLAGLSTGELFF.

This clone was found once. The chain has TRBV28 and TRBJ2-3; a weak D match, TRBD1 (5 bases). The CDR3 loop spans 14 amino acids. V was shortened by 3 bases and J by 2 bases, with 9 bases between the two germline ends. Germline CDR1 is MDHEN and CDR2 is SYDVKM. Written as DNA, the CDR3 is TGTGCCAGCAGTTTGGTAGGGGTCACAGATACGCAGTATTTT. Its protein product is CASSLVGVTDTQYF.